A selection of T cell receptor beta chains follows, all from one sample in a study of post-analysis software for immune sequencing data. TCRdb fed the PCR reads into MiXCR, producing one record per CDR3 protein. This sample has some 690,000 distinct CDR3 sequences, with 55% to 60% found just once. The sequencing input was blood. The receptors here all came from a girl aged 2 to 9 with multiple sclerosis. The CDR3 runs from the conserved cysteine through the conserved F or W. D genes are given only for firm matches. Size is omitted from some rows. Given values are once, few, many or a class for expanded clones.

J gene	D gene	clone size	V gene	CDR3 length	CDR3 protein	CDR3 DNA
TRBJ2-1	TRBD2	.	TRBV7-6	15	CASSFTSGEYNEQFF	TGTGCCAGCAGTTTTACTAGCGGGGAGTACAATGAGCAGTTCTTC
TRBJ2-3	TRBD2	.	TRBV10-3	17	CAITGSSGLAGADTQYF	TGTGCCATCACGGGCTCATCTGGACTAGCGGGAGCAGATACGCAGTATTTT
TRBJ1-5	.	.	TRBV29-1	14	CSVGITDSNQPQHF	TGCAGCGTAGGGATTACCGATAGCAATCAGCCCCAGCATTTT
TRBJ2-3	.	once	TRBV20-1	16	CSARDRGHSSTDTQYF	TGCAGTGCTAGAGATAGGGGACACTCTAGCACAGATACGCAGTATTTT
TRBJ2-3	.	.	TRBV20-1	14	CSAREALFTDTQYF	TGCAGTGCTAGAGAAGCTCTCTTCACAGATACGCAGTATTTT
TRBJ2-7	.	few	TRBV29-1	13	CSVRPRSSYEQYF	TGCAGCGTTCGACCGAGGAGCTCCTACGAGCAGTACTTC
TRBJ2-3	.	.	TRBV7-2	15	CASDLGRLARDTQYF	TGTGCCAGCGACCTCGGGCGGCTAGCCCGAGATACGCAGTATTTT
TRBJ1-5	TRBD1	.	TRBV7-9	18	CAGSLERTGSRSNQPQHF	TGTGCCGGCAGCTTAGAGAGGACAGGGAGTAGAAGCAATCAGCCCCAGCATTTT
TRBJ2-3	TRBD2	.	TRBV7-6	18	CASSFRAGGQFSTDMQYF	TGTGCCAGCAGCTTCCGAGCGGGGGGGCAATTTAGCACAGATATGCAGTATTTT
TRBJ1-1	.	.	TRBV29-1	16	CSVEVLIGTAATEAFF	TGCAGCGTTGAAGTCCTAATCGGGACGGCAGCCACTGAAGCTTTCTTT